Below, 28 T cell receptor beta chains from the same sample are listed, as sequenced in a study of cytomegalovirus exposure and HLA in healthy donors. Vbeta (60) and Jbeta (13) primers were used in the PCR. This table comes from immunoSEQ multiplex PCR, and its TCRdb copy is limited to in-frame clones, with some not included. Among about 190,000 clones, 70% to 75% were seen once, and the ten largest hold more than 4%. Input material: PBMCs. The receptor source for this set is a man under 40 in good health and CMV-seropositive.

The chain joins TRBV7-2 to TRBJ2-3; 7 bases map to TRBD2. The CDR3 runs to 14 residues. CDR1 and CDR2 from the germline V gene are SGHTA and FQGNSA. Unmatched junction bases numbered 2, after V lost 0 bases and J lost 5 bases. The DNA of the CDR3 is TGTGCCAGCAGCTTAGCGGGAGGGAGAGATACGCAGTATTTT. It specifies CASSLAGGRDTQYF.

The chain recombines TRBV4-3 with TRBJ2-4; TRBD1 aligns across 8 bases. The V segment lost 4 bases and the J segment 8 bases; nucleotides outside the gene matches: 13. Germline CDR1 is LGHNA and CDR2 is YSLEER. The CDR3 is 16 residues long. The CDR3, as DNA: TGCGCCAGCAGCCTAGGCCTCCAGGGGGCTGACGACATTCAGTACTTC. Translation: CASSLGLQGADDIQYF.

The CDR3 coding sequence is TGCGCCAGCAGCCAAGAAGTGAGCGCGGTCTATGGCTACACCTTC. Translating it yields CASSQEVSAVYGYTF. The rearrangement uses TRBV4-1 and TRBJ1-2; D uncertain. This CDR3 has 15 residues. Trimming removed 0 bases from V and 4 bases from J, with 12 bases in between. Germline V lookup: CDR1 MGHRA, CDR2 YSYEKL.

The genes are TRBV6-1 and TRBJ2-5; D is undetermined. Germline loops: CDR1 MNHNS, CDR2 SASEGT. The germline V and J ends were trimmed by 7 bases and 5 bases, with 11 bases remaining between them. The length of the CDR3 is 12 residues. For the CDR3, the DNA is TGTGCCAGCAACCCTCCCCGGGAGACCCAGTACTTC. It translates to CASNPPRETQYF.

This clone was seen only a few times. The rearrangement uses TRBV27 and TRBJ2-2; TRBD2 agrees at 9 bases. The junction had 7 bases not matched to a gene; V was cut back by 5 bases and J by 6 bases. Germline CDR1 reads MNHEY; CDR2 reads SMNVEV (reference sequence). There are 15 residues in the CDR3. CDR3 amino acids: CASSGTTSGAGELFF. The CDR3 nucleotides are TGTGCCAGCAGTGGCACGACTAGCGGCGCCGGGGAGCTGTTTTTT.

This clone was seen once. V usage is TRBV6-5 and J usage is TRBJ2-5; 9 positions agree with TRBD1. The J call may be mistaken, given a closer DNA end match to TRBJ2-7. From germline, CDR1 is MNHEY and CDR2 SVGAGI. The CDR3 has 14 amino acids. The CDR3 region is CASTYGQGPYEQYF. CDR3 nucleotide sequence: TGTGCCAGCACCTATGGACAGGGGCCCTACGAGCAGTACTTC.

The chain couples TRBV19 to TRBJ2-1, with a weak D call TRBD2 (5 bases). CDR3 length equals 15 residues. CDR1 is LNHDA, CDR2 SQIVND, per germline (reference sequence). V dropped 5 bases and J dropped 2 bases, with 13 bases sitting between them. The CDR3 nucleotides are TGTGCCAGTAGTCCCCTAGAGCGGACCTACAATGAGCAGTTCTTC. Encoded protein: CASSPLERTYNEQFF. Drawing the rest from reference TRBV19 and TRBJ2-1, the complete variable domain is DGGITQSPKYLFRKEGQNVTLSCEQNLNHDAMYWYRQDPGQGLRLIYYSQIVNDFQKGDIAEGYSVSREKKESFPLTVTSAQKNPTAFYLCASSPLERTYNEQFFGPGTRLTVL.

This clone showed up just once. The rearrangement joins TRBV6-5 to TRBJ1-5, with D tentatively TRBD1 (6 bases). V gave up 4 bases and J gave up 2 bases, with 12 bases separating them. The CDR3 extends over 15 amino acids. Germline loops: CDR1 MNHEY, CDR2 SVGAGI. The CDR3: CASSSDRIRNQPQHF. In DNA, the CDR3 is TGTGCCAGCAGTTCCGACAGGATTCGCAATCAGCCCCAGCATTTT.

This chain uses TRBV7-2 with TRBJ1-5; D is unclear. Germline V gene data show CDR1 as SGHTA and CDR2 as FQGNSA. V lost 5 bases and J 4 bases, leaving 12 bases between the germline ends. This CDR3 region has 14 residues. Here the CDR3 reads CASSLTSGNQPQHF. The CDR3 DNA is TGTGCCAGCAGCCTCACCTCAGGTAATCAGCCCCAGCATTTT. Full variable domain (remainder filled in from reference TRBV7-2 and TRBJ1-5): GAGVSQSPSNKVTEKGKDVELRCDPISGHTALYWYRQSLGQGLEFLIYFQGNSAPDKSGLPSDRFSAERTGGSVSTLTIQRTQQEDSAVYLCASSLTSGNQPQHFGDGTRLSIL.

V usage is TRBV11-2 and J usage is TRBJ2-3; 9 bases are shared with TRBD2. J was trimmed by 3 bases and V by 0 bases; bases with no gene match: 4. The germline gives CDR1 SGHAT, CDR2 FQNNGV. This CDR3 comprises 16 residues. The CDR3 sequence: CASSLEGTSPTDTQYF. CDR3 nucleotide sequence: TGTGCCAGCAGCTTAGAAGGGACTAGCCCAACAGATACGCAGTATTTT.

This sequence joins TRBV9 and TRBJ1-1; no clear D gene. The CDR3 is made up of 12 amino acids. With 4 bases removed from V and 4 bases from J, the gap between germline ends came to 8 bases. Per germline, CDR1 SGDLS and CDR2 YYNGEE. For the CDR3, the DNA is TGTGCCAGCAGCCGACTGGGCACTGAAGCTTTCTTT. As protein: CASSRLGTEAFF.

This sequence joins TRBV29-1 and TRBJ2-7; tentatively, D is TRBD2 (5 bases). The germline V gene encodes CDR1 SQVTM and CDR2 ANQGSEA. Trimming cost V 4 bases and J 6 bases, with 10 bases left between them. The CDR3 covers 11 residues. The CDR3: CSVGFGSEQYF. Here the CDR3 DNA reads TGCAGCGTTGGTTTTGGGAGCGAGCAGTACTTC.

The CDR3 nucleotides are TGTGCCAGCAGCCTGTTGGGACAGGGCTACGAGCAGTACTTC. Encoded protein: CASSLLGQGYEQYF. The gene calls are TRBV11-2 and TRBJ2-7; 9 positions agree with TRBD1. The CDR3 loop spans 14 amino acids. Germline V CDR1 and CDR2: SGHAT, FQNNGV. After removal of 5 bases from V and 3 bases from J, the junction contained 5 bases not matched to a gene. The variable domain in full, completed from reference TRBV11-2 and TRBJ2-7, reads EAGVAQSPRYKIIEKRQSVAFWCNPISGHATLYWYQQILGQGPKLLIQFQNNGVVDDSQLPKDRFSAERLKGVDSTLKIQPAKLEDSAVYLCASSLLGQGYEQYFGPGTRLTVT.

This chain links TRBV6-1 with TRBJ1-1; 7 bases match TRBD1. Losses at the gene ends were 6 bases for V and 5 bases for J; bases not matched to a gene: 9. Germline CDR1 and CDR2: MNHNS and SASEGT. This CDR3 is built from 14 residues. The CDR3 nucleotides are TGTGCCAGCAGGGCCACAGGGGATGGAACTGAAGCTTTCTTT. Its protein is CASRATGDGTEAFF.

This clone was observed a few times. The CDR3: CASSPGTSSYEQYF. CDR3 in DNA: TGCGCCAGCAGCCCCGGGACTTCCTCCTACGAGCAGTACTTC. This chain connects TRBV5-1 to TRBJ2-5, with D perhaps matching TRBD2 (6 bases). The DNA end is a closer match to TRBJ2-7, so the J assignment may be wrong. This CDR3 has 14 amino acids. Germline CDR1 reads SGHRS; CDR2 reads YFSETQ.

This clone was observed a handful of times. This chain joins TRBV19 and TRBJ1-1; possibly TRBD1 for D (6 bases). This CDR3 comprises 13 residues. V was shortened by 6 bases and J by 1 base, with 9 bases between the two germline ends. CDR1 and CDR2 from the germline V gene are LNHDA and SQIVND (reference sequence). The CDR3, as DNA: TGTGCCAGTAGGTCGACAGGGAACACTGAAGCTTTCTTT. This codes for CASRSTGNTEAFF.

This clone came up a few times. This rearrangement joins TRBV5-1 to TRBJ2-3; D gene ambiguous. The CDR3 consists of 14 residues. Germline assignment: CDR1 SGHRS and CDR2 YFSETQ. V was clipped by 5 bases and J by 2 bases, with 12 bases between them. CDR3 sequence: CASSSPSDTDTQYF. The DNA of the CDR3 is TGCGCCAGCAGTTCCCCAAGCGACACAGATACGCAGTATTTT. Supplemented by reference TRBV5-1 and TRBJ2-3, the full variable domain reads KAGVTQTPRYLIKTRGQQVTLSCSPISGHRSVSWYQQTPGQGLQFLFEYFSETQRNKGNFPGRFSGRQFSNSRSEMNVSTLELGDSALYLCASSSPSDTDTQYFGPGTRLTVL.

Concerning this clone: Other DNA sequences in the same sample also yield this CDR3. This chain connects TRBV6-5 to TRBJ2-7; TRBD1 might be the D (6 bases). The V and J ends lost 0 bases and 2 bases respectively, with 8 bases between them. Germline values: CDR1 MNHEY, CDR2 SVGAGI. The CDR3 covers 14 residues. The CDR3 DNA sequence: TGTGCCAGCAGTTACTCGAACAGGGCCTACGAGCAGTACTTC. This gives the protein CASSYSNRAYEQYF.

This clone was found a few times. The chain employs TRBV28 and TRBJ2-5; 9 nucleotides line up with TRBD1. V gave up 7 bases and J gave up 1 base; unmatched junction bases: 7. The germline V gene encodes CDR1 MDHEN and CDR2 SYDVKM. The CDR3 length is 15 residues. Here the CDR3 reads CASTTGGTLQETQYF. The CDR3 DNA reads TGTGCCAGCACGACAGGGGGGACTCTCCAAGAGACCCAGTACTTC.

In DNA form, the CDR3 reads TGTGCCAGCAGCTTAGCCACTAGCGGAACTAAAAACATTCAGTACTTC. Its protein product is CASSLATSGTKNIQYF. This rearrangement joins TRBV7-2 to TRBJ2-4; 8 nucleotides align to TRBD2. V lost 0 bases and J lost 4; bases outside the gene matches: 5. Germline CDR1 reads SGHTA; CDR2 reads FQGNSA. The CDR3 extends over 16 amino acids.

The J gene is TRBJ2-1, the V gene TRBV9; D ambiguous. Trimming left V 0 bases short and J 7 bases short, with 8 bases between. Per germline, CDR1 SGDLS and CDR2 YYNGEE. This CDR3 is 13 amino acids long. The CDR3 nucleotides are TGTGCCAGCAGCGTAGGGGCGAAGAATGAGCAGTTCTTC. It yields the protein CASSVGAKNEQFF.

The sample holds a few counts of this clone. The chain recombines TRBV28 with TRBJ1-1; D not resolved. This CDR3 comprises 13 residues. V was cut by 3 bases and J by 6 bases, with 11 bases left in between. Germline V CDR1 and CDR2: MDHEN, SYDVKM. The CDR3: CASSLRSFAEAFF. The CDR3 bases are TGTGCCAGCAGTTTGAGGTCTTTTGCTGAAGCTTTCTTT.

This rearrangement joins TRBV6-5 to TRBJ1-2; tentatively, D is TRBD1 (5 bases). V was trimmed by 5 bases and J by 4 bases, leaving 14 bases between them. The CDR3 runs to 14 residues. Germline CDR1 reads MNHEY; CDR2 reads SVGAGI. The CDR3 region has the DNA TGTGCCAGCAGTGAAGGGCAGGGTGCCTATGGCTACACCTTC. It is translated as CASSEGQGAYGYTF.

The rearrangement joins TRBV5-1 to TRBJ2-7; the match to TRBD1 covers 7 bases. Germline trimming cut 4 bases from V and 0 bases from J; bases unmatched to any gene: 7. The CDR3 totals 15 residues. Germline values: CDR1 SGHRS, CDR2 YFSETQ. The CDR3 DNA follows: TGCGCCAGCAGCAGGGACAGTTCGAGCTCCTACGAGCAGTACTTC. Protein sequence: CASSRDSSSSYEQYF.

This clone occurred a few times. The CDR3 bases are TGCGCCAGCAGCTTGTCGACTAGCGGGAGTTTCAATGAGCAGTTCTTC. Its translation is CASSLSTSGSFNEQFF. The chain has TRBV5-1 and TRBJ2-1, with 12 bases fitting TRBD2. Germline V gene lookup returns CDR1 SGHRS and CDR2 YFSETQ. The CDR3 runs 16 residues. The trim removed 1 base at V and 6 bases at J, leaving 5 bases unmatched.

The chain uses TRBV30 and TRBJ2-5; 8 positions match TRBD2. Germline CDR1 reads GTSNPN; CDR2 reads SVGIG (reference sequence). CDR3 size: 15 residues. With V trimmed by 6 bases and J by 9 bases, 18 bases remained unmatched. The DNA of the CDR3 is TGTGCCTGCCCTTTGCGGGAGGCCCGGGCGGGGGCCCAGTACTTC. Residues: CACPLREARAGAQYF. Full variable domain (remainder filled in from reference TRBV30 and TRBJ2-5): SQTIHQWPATLVQPVGSPLSLECTVEGTSNPNLYWYRQAAGRGLQLLFYSVGIGQISSEVPQNLSASRPQDRQFILSSKKLLLSDSGFYLCACPLREARAGAQYFGPGTRLLVL.

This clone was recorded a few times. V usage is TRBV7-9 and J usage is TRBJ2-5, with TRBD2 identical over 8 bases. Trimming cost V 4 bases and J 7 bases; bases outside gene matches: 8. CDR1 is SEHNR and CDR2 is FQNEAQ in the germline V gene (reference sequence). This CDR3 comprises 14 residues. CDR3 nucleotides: TGTGCCAGCAGCTCACTACGGGGGGGGTCGACCCAGTACTTC. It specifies CASSSLRGGSTQYF.

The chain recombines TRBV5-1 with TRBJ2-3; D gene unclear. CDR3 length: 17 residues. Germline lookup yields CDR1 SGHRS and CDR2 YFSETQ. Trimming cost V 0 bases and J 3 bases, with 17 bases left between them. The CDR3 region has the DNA TGCGCCAGCAGCTTGGCCTTCGAGGCCCGCACTACAGATACGCAGTATTTT. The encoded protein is CASSLAFEARTTDTQYF.